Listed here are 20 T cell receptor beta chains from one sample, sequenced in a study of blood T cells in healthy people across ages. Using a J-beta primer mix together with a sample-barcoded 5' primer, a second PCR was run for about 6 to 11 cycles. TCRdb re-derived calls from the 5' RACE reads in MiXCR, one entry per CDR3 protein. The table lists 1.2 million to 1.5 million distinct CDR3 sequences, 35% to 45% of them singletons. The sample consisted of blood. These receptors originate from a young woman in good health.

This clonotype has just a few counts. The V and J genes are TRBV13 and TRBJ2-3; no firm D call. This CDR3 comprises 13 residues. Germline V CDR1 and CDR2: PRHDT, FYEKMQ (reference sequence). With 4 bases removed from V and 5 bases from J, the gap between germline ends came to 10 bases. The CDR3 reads CASSSALKDTQYF. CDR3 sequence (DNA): TGTGCCAGCAGCTCCGCTCTTAAAGATACGCAGTATTTT.

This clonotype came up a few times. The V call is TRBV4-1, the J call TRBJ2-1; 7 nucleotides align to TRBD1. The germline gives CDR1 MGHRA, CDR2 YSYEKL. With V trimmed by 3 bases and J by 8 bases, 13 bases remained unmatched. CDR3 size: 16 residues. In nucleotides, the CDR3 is TGCGCCAGCAGCCAGCCAGAGGCAGGGGGTAGCGATGAGCAGTTCTTC. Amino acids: CASSQPEAGGSDEQFF.

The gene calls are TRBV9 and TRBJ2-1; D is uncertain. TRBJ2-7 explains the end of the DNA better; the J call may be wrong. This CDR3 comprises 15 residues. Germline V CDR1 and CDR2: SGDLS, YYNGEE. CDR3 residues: CASSVDHEFYNEQYF. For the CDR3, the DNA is TGTGCCAGCAGCGTAGATCACGAATTCTACAATGAGCAGTACTTC.

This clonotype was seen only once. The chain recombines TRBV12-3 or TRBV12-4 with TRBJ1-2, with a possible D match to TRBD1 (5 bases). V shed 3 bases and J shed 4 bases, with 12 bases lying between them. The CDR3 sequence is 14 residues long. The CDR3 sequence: CASSFAGRAYGYTF. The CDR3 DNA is TGTGCCAGCAGTTTCGCCGGCAGGGCCTATGGCTACACCTTC.

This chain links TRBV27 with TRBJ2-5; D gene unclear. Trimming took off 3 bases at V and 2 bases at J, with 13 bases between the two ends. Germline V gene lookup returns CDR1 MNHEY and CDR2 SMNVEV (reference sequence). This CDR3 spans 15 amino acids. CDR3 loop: CASSFAMGRQETQYF. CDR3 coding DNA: TGTGCCAGCAGTTTTGCAATGGGCCGGCAAGAGACCCAGTACTTC.

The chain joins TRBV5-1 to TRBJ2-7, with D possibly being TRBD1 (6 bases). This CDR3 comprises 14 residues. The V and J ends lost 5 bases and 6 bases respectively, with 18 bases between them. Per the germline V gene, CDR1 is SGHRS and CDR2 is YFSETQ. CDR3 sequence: CASSLSGDSGEQYF. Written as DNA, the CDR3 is TGCGCCAGCAGTCTTTCAGGGGATTCGGGCGAGCAGTACTTC.

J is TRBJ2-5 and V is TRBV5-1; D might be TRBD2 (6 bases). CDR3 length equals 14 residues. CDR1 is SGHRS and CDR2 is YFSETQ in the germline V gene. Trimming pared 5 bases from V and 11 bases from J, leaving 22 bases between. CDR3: CASSWGDPYNEQYF. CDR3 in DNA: TGCGCCAGCAGTTGGGGGGACCCCTACAATGAGCAGTACTTC. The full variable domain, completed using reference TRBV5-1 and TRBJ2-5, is KAGVTQTPRYLIKTRGQQVTLSCSPISGHRSVSWYQQTPGQGLQFLFEYFSETQRNKGNFPGRFSGRQFSNSRSEMNVSTLELGDSALYLCASSWGDPYNEQYFGPGTRLLVL.

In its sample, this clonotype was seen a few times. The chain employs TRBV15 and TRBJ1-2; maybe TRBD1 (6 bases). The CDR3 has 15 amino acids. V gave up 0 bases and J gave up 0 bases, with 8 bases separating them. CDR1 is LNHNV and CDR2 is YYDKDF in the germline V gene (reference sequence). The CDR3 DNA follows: TGTGCCACCAGCAGAGACAGGGGACCTAACTATGGCTACACCTTC. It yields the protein CATSRDRGPNYGYTF.

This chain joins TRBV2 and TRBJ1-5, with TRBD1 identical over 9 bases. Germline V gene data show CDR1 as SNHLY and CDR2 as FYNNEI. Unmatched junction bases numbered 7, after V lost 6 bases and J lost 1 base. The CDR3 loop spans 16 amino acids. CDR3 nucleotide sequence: TGTGCCAGCAGGGAACAGGGGGCGAGCAGCAATCAGCCCCAGCATTTT. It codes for CASREQGASSNQPQHF.

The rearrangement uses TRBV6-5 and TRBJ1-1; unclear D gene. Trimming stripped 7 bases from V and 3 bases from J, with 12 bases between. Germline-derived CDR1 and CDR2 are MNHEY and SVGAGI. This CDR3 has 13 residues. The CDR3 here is CASIATGYTEAFF. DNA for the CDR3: TGTGCCAGCATCGCGACGGGGTACACTGAAGCTTTCTTT.

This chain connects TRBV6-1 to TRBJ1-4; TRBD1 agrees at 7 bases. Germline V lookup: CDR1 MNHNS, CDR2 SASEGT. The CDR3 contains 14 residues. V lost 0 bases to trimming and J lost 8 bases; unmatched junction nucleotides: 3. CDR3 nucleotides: TGTGCCAGCAGTGAAGCGGGACAGAAAGAAAAACTGTTTTTT. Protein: CASSEAGQKEKLFF.

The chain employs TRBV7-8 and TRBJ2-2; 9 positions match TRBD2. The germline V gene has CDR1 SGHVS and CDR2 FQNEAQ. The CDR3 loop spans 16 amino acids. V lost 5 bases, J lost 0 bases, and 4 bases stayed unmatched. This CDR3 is CASSISGGTNTGELFF. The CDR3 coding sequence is TGTGCCAGCAGCATAAGCGGGGGGACGAACACCGGGGAGCTGTTTTTT.

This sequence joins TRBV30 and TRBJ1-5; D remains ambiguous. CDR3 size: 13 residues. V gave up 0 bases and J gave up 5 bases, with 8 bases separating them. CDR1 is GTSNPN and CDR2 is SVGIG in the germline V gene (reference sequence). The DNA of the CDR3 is TGTGCCTGGAGTGTATCCGGGGATCAGCCCCAGCATTTT. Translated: CAWSVSGDQPQHF. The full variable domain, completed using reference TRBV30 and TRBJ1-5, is SQTIHQWPATLVQPVGSPLSLECTVEGTSNPNLYWYRQAAGRGLQLLFYSVGIGQISSEVPQNLSASRPQDRQFILSSKKLLLSDSGFYLCAWSVSGDQPQHFGDGTRLSIL.

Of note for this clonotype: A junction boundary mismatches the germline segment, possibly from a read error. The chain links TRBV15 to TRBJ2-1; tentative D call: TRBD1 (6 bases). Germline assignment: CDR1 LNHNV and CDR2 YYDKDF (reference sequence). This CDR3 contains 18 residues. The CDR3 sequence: CATSRARSAGDSYSEQFF. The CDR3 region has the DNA TGTGCCACCAGCAGAGCTCGGTCGGCAGGGGATTCCTACAGTGAGCAGTTCTTC.

The CDR3 DNA follows: TGTGCCAGCAGCTTGGCCGGGACCGGGGGGGATACGCAGTATTTT. Translation gives CASSLAGTGGDTQYF. V gene TRBV5-6 combines with J gene TRBJ2-3, with 7 bases lining up with TRBD2. The CDR3 has 15 residues. J lost 6 bases, V lost 0 bases, and 7 bases had no gene match. Germline lookup yields CDR1 SGHDT and CDR2 YYEEEE. Drawing the rest from reference TRBV5-6 and TRBJ2-3, the complete variable domain is DAGVTQSPTHLIKTRGQQVTLRCSPKSGHDTVSWYQQALGQGPQFIFQYYEEEERQRGNFPDRFSGHQFPNYSSELNVNALLLGDSALYLCASSLAGTGGDTQYFGPGTRLTVL.

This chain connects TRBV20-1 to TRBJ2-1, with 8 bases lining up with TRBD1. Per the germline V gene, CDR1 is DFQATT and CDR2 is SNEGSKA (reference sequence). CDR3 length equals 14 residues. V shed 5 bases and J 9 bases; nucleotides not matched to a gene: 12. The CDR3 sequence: CSAPGDRKKPEQFF. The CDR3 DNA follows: TGCAGTGCTCCCGGGGACAGGAAGAAACCTGAGCAGTTCTTC.

CDR3 in DNA: TGCGCCAGCAGTGAGACAGGGCCCACCGTGAGGCAGTTCTTC. Encoded protein: CASSETGPTVRQFF. This chain uses TRBV10-1 with TRBJ2-1; the D gene is possibly TRBD1 (6 bases). Trimming left V 2 bases short and J 12 bases short, with 17 bases between. Germline loops: CDR1 WNHNN, CDR2 SYGVQD (reference sequence). The CDR3 is made up of 14 amino acids.

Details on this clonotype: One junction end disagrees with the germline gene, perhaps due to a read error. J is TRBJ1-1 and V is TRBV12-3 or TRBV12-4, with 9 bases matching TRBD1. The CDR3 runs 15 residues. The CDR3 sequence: CASSNGQGTNTEAFF. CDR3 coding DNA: TGTGCCAGCAGTAACGGACAGGGGACGAACACTGAGGCTTTCTTT.

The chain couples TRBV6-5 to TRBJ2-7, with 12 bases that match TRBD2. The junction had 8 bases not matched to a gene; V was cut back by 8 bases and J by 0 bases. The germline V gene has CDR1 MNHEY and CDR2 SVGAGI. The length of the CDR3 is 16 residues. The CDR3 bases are TGTGCCAGCCGGAGACTAGCGGGAGATCCCTCCTACGAGCAGTACTTC. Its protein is CASRRLAGDPSYEQYF.

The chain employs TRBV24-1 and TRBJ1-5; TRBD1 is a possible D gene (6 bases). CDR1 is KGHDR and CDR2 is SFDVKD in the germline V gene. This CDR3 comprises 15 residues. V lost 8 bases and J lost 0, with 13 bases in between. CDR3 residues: CATIDRPVSNQPQHF. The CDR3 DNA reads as TGTGCCACCATCGACAGGCCGGTTAGCAATCAGCCCCAGCATTTT.